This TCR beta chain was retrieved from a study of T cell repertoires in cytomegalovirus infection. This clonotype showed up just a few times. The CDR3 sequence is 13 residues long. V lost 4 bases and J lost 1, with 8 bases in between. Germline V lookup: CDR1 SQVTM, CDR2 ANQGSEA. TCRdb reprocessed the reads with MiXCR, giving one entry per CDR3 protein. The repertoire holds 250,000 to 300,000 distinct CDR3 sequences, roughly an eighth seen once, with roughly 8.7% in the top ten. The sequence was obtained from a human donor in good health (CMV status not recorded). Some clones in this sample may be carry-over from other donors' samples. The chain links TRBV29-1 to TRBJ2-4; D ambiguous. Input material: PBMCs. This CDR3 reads CSVVGQAKNIQYF. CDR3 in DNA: TGCAGCGTTGTTGGGCAGGCCAAAAACATTCAGTACTTC.